This T cell receptor beta chain was documented in a study of T cells after yellow fever vaccination. Study in general: The SMART-Seq v4 Ultra Low Input method served to prepare the low-cell-number fractions. Regarding the study as a whole: Most clones from primary vaccination resurfaced after the booster (roughly 96% CD4, less than 90% CD8). Bulk-population clonotypes that are abundant could appear as contaminants in FACS-sorted repertoires.

Germline CDR1 SQVTM, CDR2 ANQGSEA. The length of the CDR3 is 14 residues. J lost 0 bases, V lost 4 bases, and 4 bases had no gene match. This clonotype occurred many times. The antigen remains unidentified. UMIs and a universal primer site were added when TCR cDNA was made by 5'RACE template switching. TCRdb re-called the 5' RACE reads with MiXCR, one entry per CDR3 protein. The data show 250,000 to 400,000 distinct CDR3 sequences, about 4.5% seen once. This chain connects TRBV29-1 to TRBJ2-7; TRBD2 aligns across 9 bases. The sequence was collected from a man between 18 and 29 years old who received the YFV17D yellow fever vaccine. This specimen was PBMCs, taken 15 days after the yellow fever booster vaccination. Written as DNA, the CDR3 is TGCAGCGTTGCCGGGACTAGCTACTCCTACGAGCAGTACTTC. Its translation is CSVAGTSYSYEQYF.